Listed below are T cell receptor beta chains from one sample, sequenced in a study of shared clonotypes between healthy human individuals. This table comes from immunoSEQ multiplex PCR, and its TCRdb copy is limited to in-frame clones, with some not included. The data hold 1,500,000 or so clones, with approximately 97% observed a single time. The sequenced sample was naive CD4+ T cells sorted from blood. The receptors originated from a young man in good health. The CDR3 runs from the conserved cysteine through the conserved F or W. The order of the fields is clone size, D gene, J gene, V gene, CDR3 DNA, CDR3 protein. The D gene is left open where the match is weak. Where a row states a size, it is once, few, many or the class of an expanded clone; other rows omit it.

clone_size: NA
d_call: NA
j_call: TRBJ2-2
v_call: TRBV7-3
cdr3_nt: TGTGCCAGCAGCTTAACGTTCCCTAGCGAGAACACCGGGGAGCTGTTTTTT
cdr3_aa: CASSLTFPSENTGELFF

clone_size: NA
d_call: NA
j_call: TRBJ2-5
v_call: TRBV11-3
cdr3_nt: TGTGCCAGCAGCCCCAGTGGTGCGGAGACCCAGTACTTC
cdr3_aa: CASSPSGAETQYF

clone_size: NA
d_call: TRBD1
j_call: TRBJ2-2
v_call: TRBV7-9
cdr3_nt: TGTGCCAGCAGCCGGGACAGAAACACCGGGGAGCTGTTTTTT
cdr3_aa: CASSRDRNTGELFF

clone_size: NA
d_call: NA
j_call: TRBJ2-2
v_call: TRBV13
cdr3_nt: TGTGCCAGCGCGGGCAACACCGGGGAGCTGTTTTTT
cdr3_aa: CASAGNTGELFF

clone_size: NA
d_call: NA
j_call: TRBJ2-7
v_call: TRBV18
cdr3_nt: TGTGCCAGCTCACCAAGGATAAGCCCCTACGAGCAGTACTTC
cdr3_aa: CASSPRISPYEQYF

clone_size: NA
d_call: TRBD1
j_call: TRBJ1-3
v_call: TRBV6-1
cdr3_nt: TGTGCCAGCGGGACAGGGTATGGAAACACCATATATTTT
cdr3_aa: CASGTGYGNTIYF

clone_size: NA
d_call: TRBD1
j_call: TRBJ2-7
v_call: TRBV23-1
cdr3_nt: TGCGCCAGCAGTCAATCCCCGAACACCCGGGACAGGGTCACCTACGAGCAGTACTTC
cdr3_aa: CASSQSPNTRDRVTYEQYF

clone_size: NA
d_call: TRBD2
j_call: TRBJ2-7
v_call: TRBV28
cdr3_nt: TGTGCCAGCAGTTTCGACAGCGGGAGGTCCTCCTACGAGCAGTACTTC
cdr3_aa: CASSFDSGRSSYEQYF

clone_size: NA
d_call: NA
j_call: TRBJ2-5
v_call: TRBV18
cdr3_nt: TGTGCCAGCTCAGGGGGAGCCCAAGAGACCCAGTACTTC
cdr3_aa: CASSGGAQETQYF

clone_size: NA
d_call: NA
j_call: TRBJ2-2
v_call: TRBV7-2
cdr3_nt: TGTGCCAGCAGCTTAGCCGGGGTCCGGAACACCGGGGAGCTGTTTTTT
cdr3_aa: CASSLAGVRNTGELFF

clone_size: NA
d_call: TRBD2
j_call: TRBJ2-1
v_call: TRBV5-6
cdr3_nt: TGTGCCAGCAGCTTGCGTCGGGAGGTCCTTTACAAGGAGCAGTTCTTC
cdr3_aa: CASSLRREVLYKEQFF

clone_size: NA
d_call: NA
j_call: TRBJ2-5
v_call: TRBV27
cdr3_nt: TGTGCCAGCCGTGGGTTGGGGACGCAAGAGACCCAGTACTTC
cdr3_aa: CASRGLGTQETQYF

clone_size: NA
d_call: NA
j_call: TRBJ1-1
v_call: TRBV7-2
cdr3_nt: TGTGCCAGCAGCTTATACACTATGAACACTGAAGCTTTCTTT
cdr3_aa: CASSLYTMNTEAFF

clone_size: once
d_call: NA
j_call: TRBJ2-1
v_call: TRBV5-1
cdr3_nt: TGCGCCAGCAGCTACAATCTCGGCAGTACCATTACTAGCTTTGGCAATGAGCAGTTCTTC
cdr3_aa: CASSYNLGSTITSFGNEQFF

clone_size: NA
d_call: NA
j_call: TRBJ2-5
v_call: TRBV25-1
cdr3_nt: TGTGCCAGCAGAGCAGGGAGCTCAACCCAGTACTTC
cdr3_aa: CASRAGSSTQYF

clone_size: NA
d_call: NA
j_call: TRBJ2-3
v_call: TRBV5-8
cdr3_nt: TGTGCCAGCAGCCAGGAGAGAACAGATACGCAGTATTTT
cdr3_aa: CASSQERTDTQYF